The 30 T cell receptor beta chains listed next were all sequenced from one sample in a study of blood T cell repertoires in COVID-19. Assay used: immunoSEQ multiplex PCR; TCRdb lists only in-frame clones, some missing. This table has roughly 260,000 clones, roughly 82% appearing once. The source material was peripheral blood. Receptors were obtained from a woman aged 65 to 85 with acute or convalescent COVID-19.

J is TRBJ1-2 and V is TRBV4-3; 8 nucleotides match TRBD1. Germline values: CDR1 LGHNA, CDR2 YSLEER. V gave up 1 base and J gave up 6 bases; unmatched junction bases: 4. There are 14 residues in the CDR3. CDR3 loop: CASSQGTGMDGYTF. CDR3 in DNA: TGCGCCAGCAGCCAAGGGACAGGGATGGATGGCTACACCTTC.

This clone was detected once. The chain joins TRBV2 to TRBJ1-1, with 7 bases aligning to TRBD1. The CDR3 is made up of 12 amino acids. The germline V gene encodes CDR1 SNHLY and CDR2 FYNNEI. V lost 8 bases, J lost 1 base, and 1 base stayed unmatched. DNA for the CDR3: TGTGCCAGCGACAGGGAGAACACTGAAGCTTTCTTT. It encodes CASDRENTEAFF. The complete variable domain, with remaining parts taken from reference TRBV2 and TRBJ1-1, reads EPEVTQTPSHQVTQMGQEVILRCVPISNHLYFYWYRQILGQKVEFLVSFYNNEISEKSEIFDDQFSVERPDGSNFTLKIRSTKLEDSAMYFCASDRENTEAFFGQGTRLTVV.

Notes on this clone: This sample includes further DNA sequences coding for the same CDR3. This chain uses TRBV3-1 (or the pseudogene TRBV3-2) with TRBJ1-1; D remains ambiguous. The CDR3 is made up of 14 amino acids. The ends were cut back, 1 base at V and 1 base at J, with 7 bases in the middle. CDR1 LGHDT and CDR2 YNNKEL come from the germline V gene (reference sequence). The CDR3 sequence: CASSQVSGNTEAFF. The CDR3 DNA reads TGTGCCAGCAGCCAAGTTTCAGGGAACACTGAAGCTTTCTTT.

The chain uses TRBV2 and TRBJ2-7, with 8 positions matching TRBD1. Looked up from germline, CDR1 is SNHLY and CDR2 is FYNNEI. V lost 1 base, J lost 5 bases, and 7 bases stayed unmatched. CDR3 size: 15 residues. The CDR3 nucleotides read TGTGCCAGCAGTGAAGATTTGGCAGGGGGCAACGAGCAGTACTTC. The encoded protein is CASSEDLAGGNEQYF.

V usage is TRBV27 and J usage is TRBJ1-1; TRBD1 matches at 8 bases. The CDR3 runs 15 residues. Germline lookup yields CDR1 MNHEY and CDR2 SMNVEV (reference sequence). The ends lost 5 bases at V and 5 bases at J; junction bases unmatched: 10. In DNA, the CDR3 is TGTGCCAGCAGTCCATTGGACAGGGTTTGGACTGAAGCTTTCTTT. Translation gives CASSPLDRVWTEAFF.

This clone was seen only once. V and J are TRBV7-9 and TRBJ1-2; possibly TRBD1 for D (6 bases). With 5 bases removed from V and 0 bases from J, the gap between germline ends came to 10 bases. The CDR3 is 14 amino acids. Germline V gene sequence: CDR1 SEHNR, CDR2 FQNEAQ (reference sequence). CDR3 nucleotides: TGTGCCAGCAGCCGGACAGCCGCTAACTATGGCTACACCTTC. Translation: CASSRTAANYGYTF.

CDR3 DNA: TGTGCCAGCAGCTCTCTGTCGGGACTAGCCTCTTCCCCCTCCTACGAGCAGTACTTC. It specifies CASSSLSGLASSPSYEQYF. The chain employs TRBV11-2 and TRBJ2-7; 9 positions match TRBD2. The germline V gene has CDR1 SGHAT and CDR2 FQNNGV. There are 19 residues in the CDR3. Losses at the gene ends were 4 bases for V and 0 bases for J; bases not matched to a gene: 16.

The chain links TRBV19 to TRBJ1-2; D perhaps matches TRBD1 (6 bases). Deletions cut 6 bases from V and 6 bases from J, with 14 bases between. The CDR3 loop spans 13 amino acids. Per germline, CDR1 LNHDA and CDR2 SQIVND (reference sequence). Here the CDR3 DNA reads TGTGCCAGTAGCCATTCCGACAGGAATGGCTACACCTTC. This translates into CASSHSDRNGYTF.

The chain uses TRBV5-1 and TRBJ1-1; 9 bases are a match to TRBD1. Germline V CDR1 and CDR2: SGHRS, YFSETQ. Trimming removed 5 bases from V and 7 bases from J; junction bases left unmatched: 9. This CDR3 has 14 amino acids. The CDR3 is CASRQGAPAFEAFF. CDR3 sequence (DNA): TGCGCCAGCAGACAGGGGGCACCCGCCTTTGAAGCTTTCTTT. The complete variable domain, with remaining parts taken from reference TRBV5-1 and TRBJ1-1, reads KAGVTQTPRYLIKTRGQQVTLSCSPISGHRSVSWYQQTPGQGLQFLFEYFSETQRNKGNFPGRFSGRQFSNSRSEMNVSTLELGDSALYLCASRQGAPAFEAFFGQGTRLTVV.

This clone was found many times. Here the CDR3 reads CASSLTGTTDQPQHF. The CDR3 DNA follows: TGTGCCAGCAGTCTCACAGGGACAACGGATCAGCCCCAGCATTTT. The chain has TRBV28 and TRBJ1-5, with D maybe TRBD1 (6 bases). The V gene lost 5 bases and the J gene lost 5 bases, with 16 bases spanning the gap. The CDR3 loop spans 15 amino acids. In germline, CDR1 is MDHEN, CDR2 SYDVKM. Full variable domain (rest looked up from reference TRBV28 and TRBJ1-5): DVKVTQSSRYLVKRTGEKVFLECVQDMDHENMFWYRQDPGLGLRLIYFSYDVKMKEKGDIPEGYSVSREKKERFSLILESASTNQTSMYLCASSLTGTTDQPQHFGDGTRLSIL.

V usage is TRBV5-1 and J usage is TRBJ2-5; TRBD2 agrees at 7 bases. The V and J ends lost 0 bases and 2 bases, in that order; junction bases with no gene match: 7. The CDR3 has 16 residues. CDR1 is SGHRS, CDR2 YFSETQ, per germline. CDR3 region: CASSLGPAGFQETQYF. The CDR3, as DNA: TGCGCCAGCAGCTTGGGGCCAGCGGGGTTTCAAGAGACCCAGTACTTC. Filled out from reference TRBV5-1 and TRBJ2-5, the complete variable domain reads KAGVTQTPRYLIKTRGQQVTLSCSPISGHRSVSWYQQTPGQGLQFLFEYFSETQRNKGNFPGRFSGRQFSNSRSEMNVSTLELGDSALYLCASSLGPAGFQETQYFGPGTRLLVL.

DNA for the CDR3: TGTGCCAGCAGCCCTCGGCCAGAGGCCAATTCACCCCTCCACTTT. It codes for CASSPRPEANSPLHF. V is TRBV9 and J is TRBJ1-6; D remains unclear. CDR1 and CDR2 (germline): SGDLS, YYNGEE. CDR3 length: 15 residues. Trimming took 4 bases from V and 7 from J, leaving 15 bases between them.

CDR3 residues: CASSLERLRTDTQYF. The CDR3 DNA reads TGCGCCAGCAGCTTGGAGAGGCTTCGCACAGATACGCAGTATTTT. The gene calls are TRBV5-1 and TRBJ2-3, with unresolved D. Germline V gene sequence: CDR1 SGHRS, CDR2 YFSETQ. The V gene lost 0 bases and the J gene lost 1 base, with 9 bases spanning the gap. This CDR3 spans 15 amino acids.

In nucleotides, the CDR3 is TGCGCCAGCAGCTTAGCAGGGGGGAGGTCCTACGAGCAGTACTTC. Protein sequence: CASSLAGGRSYEQYF. The chain has TRBV5-1 and TRBJ2-7; TRBD1 is a possible D gene (7 bases). The CDR3 extends over 15 amino acids. CDR1 is SGHRS, CDR2 YFSETQ, per germline. Trimming removed 2 bases from V and 1 base from J, with 13 bases in between.

V is TRBV18 and J is TRBJ2-7, with a tentative D call TRBD2 (5 bases). V was clipped by 0 bases and J by 6 bases, with 9 bases between them. The length of the CDR3 is 13 residues. Germline V gene sequence: CDR1 KGHSH, CDR2 LQKENI. CDR3 region: CASSPPSALEQYF. The CDR3 region has the DNA TGTGCCAGCTCACCACCTAGCGCCCTCGAGCAGTACTTC.

V and J are TRBV24-1 and TRBJ1-2, with 9 bases aligning to TRBD1. The CDR3 covers 12 residues. CDR1 is KGHDR, CDR2 SFDVKD, per germline. V gave up 6 bases and J gave up 8 bases; unmatched junction bases: 3. The CDR3, as DNA: TGTGCCACCAGTACAGGGGGCTGGGGCTACACCTTC. This encodes CATSTGGWGYTF.

This clone was recorded once. The chain carries TRBV6-2 or TRBV6-3 and TRBJ1-6, with a possible D match to TRBD1 (5 bases). CDR1 is MNHEY and CDR2 is SVGEGT in the germline V gene. The CDR3 totals 11 residues. The ends were cut back, 3 bases at V and 12 bases at J, with 6 bases in the middle. The CDR3 DNA sequence: TGTGCCAGCAGTTATCAGGGACCCCTCCACTTT. Translated, it gives CASSYQGPLHF.

The J gene is TRBJ2-1, the V gene TRBV6-2 or TRBV6-3; the match to TRBD2 covers 8 bases. V was clipped by 7 bases and J by 10 bases; unmatched bases: 9. The germline gives CDR1 MNHEY, CDR2 SVGEGT. The CDR3 consists of 13 residues. CDR3 DNA sequence: TGTGCCAGCACCCCGGGTCTAGCGGGCGAGCAGTTCTTC. This encodes CASTPGLAGEQFF.

Many counts were recorded for this clone. J is TRBJ1-1 and V is TRBV7-2; D not resolved. Germline CDR1 and CDR2: SGHTA and FQGNSA. There are 14 residues in the CDR3. The V and J ends lost 1 base and 1 base respectively, with 7 bases between them. The CDR3 sequence: CASSLGYKNTEAFF. CDR3 DNA: TGTGCCAGCAGCTTAGGGTACAAGAACACTGAAGCTTTCTTT.

J is TRBJ1-6 and V is TRBV4-3, with 7 bases fitting TRBD1. The CDR3 sequence is 21 residues long. The germline V gene has CDR1 LGHNA and CDR2 YSLEER. V dropped 0 bases and J dropped 4; count of bases not matched to a gene: 18. CDR3 coding DNA: TGCGCCAGCAGCCAAGAGGCCACAGGGGTTTCCTCCTTTTGGTATAATTCACCCCTCCACTTT. The encoded protein is CASSQEATGVSSFWYNSPLHF.

The gene calls are TRBV4-2 and TRBJ2-2; 8 bases agree with TRBD2. Trimming took 0 bases from V and 2 from J; bases not matched to a gene: 5. CDR1 is LGHNA and CDR2 is YNFKEQ in the germline V gene. The CDR3 contains 17 residues. This chain's CDR3 is CASSQESGGPNTGELFF. DNA of the CDR3: TGTGCCAGCAGCCAAGAGAGCGGGGGTCCAAACACCGGGGAGCTGTTTTTT.

The chain combines TRBV5-6 with TRBJ2-7; TRBD2 matches 14 bases. The CDR3 consists of 15 residues. Germline-derived CDR1 and CDR2 are SGHDT and YYEEEE. Trimming took 7 bases from V and 2 from J; bases not matched to a gene: 5. CDR3 bases: TGTGCCAGCGCGAGACTAGCGGGGGGGACCTACGAGCAGTACTTC. This codes for CASARLAGGTYEQYF.

This chain joins TRBV15 and TRBJ2-3; D is ambiguous. The V gene's germline CDR1 is LNHNV and CDR2 YYDKDF (reference sequence). The CDR3 length is 14 residues. Trimming took off 6 bases at V and 4 bases at J, with 14 bases between the two ends. CDR3 protein: CATRASVGADTQYF. Here the CDR3 DNA reads TGTGCCACCAGGGCCAGCGTCGGCGCAGATACGCAGTATTTT.

The V gene is TRBV5-1, the J gene TRBJ2-3, with TRBD2 matching 16 bases. With 4 bases clipped from V and 6 bases from J, the junction kept 5 bases outside the gene matches. The germline V gene has CDR1 SGHRS and CDR2 YFSETQ. The CDR3 contains 16 residues. The CDR3 nucleotides are TGCGCCAGCAGCCCGGGACTAGCGGGAGGGTCGGATACGCAGTATTTT. Amino acid sequence: CASSPGLAGGSDTQYF.

The chain employs TRBV3-1 (or the pseudogene TRBV3-2) and TRBJ2-1, with 15 bases identical to TRBD2. CDR1 is LGHDT, CDR2 YNNKEL, per germline (reference sequence). With 4 bases clipped from V and 3 bases from J, the junction kept 10 bases outside the gene matches. The length of the CDR3 is 19 residues. The CDR3 region has the DNA TGTGCCAGCAGCCCCGGGACTAGCGGGGGGTCCCTTCGCTACAATGAGCAGTTCTTC. Translated, it gives CASSPGTSGGSLRYNEQFF.

The rearrangement joins TRBV7-8 to TRBJ1-1; possibly TRBD1 for D (5 bases). Germline V gene data show CDR1 as SGHVS and CDR2 as FQNEAQ. Trimming removed 3 bases at V and 5 bases at J, with 13 bases between. The CDR3 has 14 amino acids. The CDR3 loop is CASSFDRGWTEAFF. CDR3 coding DNA: TGTGCCAGCAGCTTTGACCGGGGGTGGACTGAAGCTTTCTTT.

The V call is TRBV5-1, the J call TRBJ2-7, with 9 bases identical to TRBD1. The V gene end was trimmed by 2 bases and the J gene end by 4 bases; junction bases not matched to a gene: 10. Per the germline V gene, CDR1 is SGHRS and CDR2 is YFSETQ. This CDR3 is built from 16 residues. CDR3 DNA: TGCGCCAGCAGCTTTTCCACAGGGGGCGCGGGTTACGAGCAGTACTTC. Protein product: CASSFSTGGAGYEQYF.

CDR3: CASSRDSTSGANVLTF. For the CDR3, the DNA is TGTGCCAGCAGCCGGGACAGCACCTCTGGGGCCAACGTCCTGACTTTC. The J gene is TRBJ2-6, the V gene TRBV5-4; 7 nucleotides align to TRBD1. This CDR3 is built from 16 residues. The V and J ends lost 4 bases and 0 bases, in that order; junction bases with no gene match: 4. Looked up from germline, CDR1 is SGHNT and CDR2 is YYREEE (reference sequence).

Only a few counts were recorded for this clone. This chain connects TRBV10-1 to TRBJ2-5; 9 bases line up with TRBD2. Per the germline V gene, CDR1 is WNHNN and CDR2 is SYGVQD (reference sequence). V was clipped by 5 bases and J by 5 bases; unmatched bases: 9. This CDR3 contains 15 residues. The CDR3 sequence: CASSRERGVMETQYF. CDR3 in DNA: TGCGCCAGCAGTCGTGAGCGGGGGGTTATGGAGACCCAGTACTTC.

The chain carries TRBV7-2 and TRBJ1-4; D gene ambiguous. In germline, CDR1 is SGHTA, CDR2 FQGNSA. This CDR3 spans 14 amino acids. Trimming shortened V by 1 base and J by 8 bases, and 11 bases separated the two germline ends. The DNA of the CDR3 is TGTGCCAGCAGCTTAGGTGTGCGTCGGGAAAAACTGTTTTTT. Its protein product is CASSLGVRREKLFF. Variable domain in full (rest from reference TRBV7-2 and TRBJ1-4): GAGVSQSPSNKVTEKGKDVELRCDPISGHTALYWYRQSLGQGLEFLIYFQGNSAPDKSGLPSDRFSAERTGGSVSTLTIQRTQQEDSAVYLCASSLGVRREKLFFGSGTQLSVL.